These 20 T cell receptor beta chains originate from one sample sequenced in a study of CD8 T cells in ankylosing spondylitis (dated by TCRdb to 2017 to 2019). The full study reports these points: A TCR beta motif of fewer than 10 highly homologous amino acid variants appeared characteristic of blood from ankylosing spondylitis patients.

No antigens are known for them. The library relied on 5' RACE. The sequencer was an Illumina HiSeq 2500. The raw public data were reprocessed by TCRdb itself: fastp quality trimming at Q25, MiXCR clonotype calling, in-frame beta chains only. Duplicate CDR3 protein sequences are folded into a single record with the most common DNA and genes. The sample table contains about 480,000 distinct CDR3 sequences; only one count was recorded for approximately 17% of them. 0.85% to 1.3% of the sample rests with the top ten. Sequences were obtained from blood, either unsorted or a sorted T cell fraction (not recorded which). The source is a male donor with ankylosing spondylitis.

V and J are TRBV28 and TRBJ2-5, with 7 bases fitting TRBD2. V gave up 4 bases and J gave up 7 bases; unmatched junction bases: 9. CDR1 is MDHEN and CDR2 is SYDVKM in the germline V gene. This CDR3 has 14 amino acids. The CDR3 DNA sequence: TGTGCCAGCAGTTCCAAGTTCCCGGGGGGGACCCAGTACTTC. Amino acid sequence: CASSSKFPGGTQYF.

Only a few counts were recorded for this clonotype. This chain uses TRBV5-1 with TRBJ2-2, with 9 bases aligning to TRBD2. With V trimmed by 4 bases and J by 9 bases, 10 bases remained unmatched. Germline V gives CDR1 SGHRS, CDR2 YFSETQ. The CDR3 loop spans 15 amino acids. CDR3 in amino acids: CASSLAGQQGRELFF. The CDR3, as DNA: TGCGCCAGCAGCCTAGCGGGACAGCAGGGCCGGGAGCTGTTTTTT.

This chain links TRBV11-2 with TRBJ2-3; possible D gene TRBD1, 5 bases. V was pared by 3 bases and J by 2 bases, with 12 bases between. Germline V gives CDR1 SGHAT, CDR2 FQNNGV. The CDR3 covers 15 residues. The CDR3 reads CASSFLGADTDTQYF. Here the CDR3 DNA reads TGTGCCAGCAGCTTTTTAGGGGCTGACACAGATACGCAGTATTTT.

The rearrangement joins TRBV29-1 to TRBJ2-3; D is perhaps TRBD2 (7 bases). The germline V gene encodes CDR1 SQVTM and CDR2 ANQGSEA. Between the trimmed V and J ends, which lost 7 bases and 3 bases, there was a span of 23 bases. CDR3 size: 16 residues. The DNA of the CDR3 is TGCAGCGCCGGGAAGGGGGGGCGCGACGGGACAGATACGCAGTATTTT. As protein: CSAGKGGRDGTDTQYF.

This clonotype was recorded a few times. The chain couples TRBV20-1 to TRBJ2-4; 11 positions agree with TRBD2. V lost 6 bases to trimming and J lost 0 bases; unmatched junction nucleotides: 10. Germline V gene lookup returns CDR1 DFQATT and CDR2 SNEGSKA (reference sequence). The CDR3 is made up of 17 amino acids. This CDR3 is CSAPGTSGDLAKNIQYF. CDR3 DNA sequence: TGCAGTGCCCCCGGGACTAGCGGAGATTTAGCCAAAAACATTCAGTACTTC.

This clonotype was found a few times. The chain combines TRBV12-3 or TRBV12-4 with TRBJ2-7; TRBD2 agrees at 15 bases. This CDR3 has 16 residues. The V gene end was trimmed by 5 bases and the J gene end by 5 bases; junction bases not matched to a gene: 7. The CDR3 sequence is CASSHGLAGGVNEQYF. In nucleotides, the CDR3 is TGTGCCAGCAGTCATGGACTAGCGGGAGGGGTTAACGAGCAGTACTTC.

This clonotype was recorded a few times. The rearrangement joins TRBV18 to TRBJ1-3; TRBD1 aligns across 11 bases. The CDR3 sequence is 17 residues long. V shed 3 bases and J 0 bases; nucleotides not matched to a gene: 4. In germline, CDR1 is KGHSH, CDR2 LQKENI. The CDR3 DNA reads TGTGCCAGCTCACCGACGGACAGGGGGCTCTCTGGAAACACCATATATTTT. Amino acids: CASSPTDRGLSGNTIYF.

The table lists this clonotype with a few counts. The rearrangement links TRBV20-1 to TRBJ2-7, with D maybe TRBD2 (5 bases). V was cut by 3 bases and J by 2 bases, with 14 bases left in between. Looked up from germline, CDR1 is DFQATT and CDR2 is SNEGSKA (reference sequence). The CDR3 contains 14 residues. The CDR3 DNA follows: TGCAGTGCTAGTGACACCGGGAAAACCTACGAGCAGTACTTC. Its protein is CSASDTGKTYEQYF.

This clonotype was seen more than once but under ten times. This chain joins TRBV5-1 and TRBJ2-5; TRBD2 aligns across 10 bases. Germline V gene sequence: CDR1 SGHRS, CDR2 YFSETQ. The CDR3 loop spans 16 amino acids. Trimming at V came to 2 bases and at J to 5 bases, leaving 9 bases not matched to a gene. Here the CDR3 DNA reads TGCGCCAGCAGCTTATCCGCTAGCGGGAGTGGGGAGACCCAGTACTTC. Its protein product is CASSLSASGSGETQYF.

This clonotype was recorded a few times. As DNA, the CDR3 is TGTGCCAGCAGTTACCCATCAGGGACTGAAGCTTTCTTT. Protein sequence: CASSYPSGTEAFF. The chain combines TRBV6-5 with TRBJ1-1; D is possibly TRBD1 (5 bases). Trimming removed 2 bases at V and 5 bases at J, with 9 bases between. CDR1 MNHEY and CDR2 SVGAGI come from the germline V gene. The CDR3 consists of 13 residues.

This clonotype was counted only a few times. The V gene is TRBV4-1, the J gene TRBJ2-7; 7 nucleotides line up with TRBD1. CDR3 length: 14 amino acids. Germline trimming cut 4 bases from V and 4 bases from J; bases unmatched to any gene: 7. Germline-derived CDR1 and CDR2 are MGHRA and YSYEKL. The CDR3 is CASSRLTGAYEQYF. The DNA for the CDR3 is TGCGCCAGCAGCCGCCTAACAGGGGCTTACGAGCAGTACTTC.

The CDR3 protein is CSARDRLLNQPQHF. CDR3 sequence (DNA): TGCAGTGCTAGAGATCGACTATTGAATCAGCCCCAGCATTTT. This chain joins TRBV20-1 and TRBJ1-5, with D hard to call. The CDR3 has 14 amino acids. V was pared by 0 bases and J by 4 bases, with 10 bases between. Germline V gene data show CDR1 as DFQATT and CDR2 as SNEGSKA (reference sequence).

The chain couples TRBV29-1 to TRBJ2-5, with D possibly being TRBD1 (5 bases). This CDR3 region has 11 residues. Trimming removed 7 bases at V and 5 bases at J, with 11 bases between. Germline V lookup: CDR1 SQVTM, CDR2 ANQGSEA. The CDR3 DNA reads TGCAGCGGAAAAGGGGCTGAGACCCAGTACTTC. The encoded protein is CSGKGAETQYF.

The chain combines TRBV5-4 with TRBJ2-3; 10 positions agree with TRBD2. This CDR3 spans 15 amino acids. V shed 4 bases and J 4 bases; nucleotides not matched to a gene: 6. Germline V gene sequence: CDR1 SGHNT, CDR2 YYREEE (reference sequence). CDR3 protein: CASSPPGLASDTQYF. Written as DNA, the CDR3 is TGTGCCAGCAGCCCCCCGGGACTAGCGTCAGATACGCAGTATTTT. Using reference TRBV5-4 and TRBJ2-3 for the parts outside the CDR3, the full variable domain is ETGVTQSPTHLIKTRGQQVTLRCSSQSGHNTVSWYQQALGQGPQFIFQYYREEENGRGNFPPRFSGLQFPNYSSELNVNALELDDSALYLCASSPPGLASDTQYFGPGTRLTVL.

The rearrangement joins TRBV20-1 to TRBJ2-1; 13 nucleotides agree with TRBD2. This CDR3 is built from 18 residues. With V trimmed by 2 bases and J by 3 bases, 10 bases remained unmatched. Germline lookup yields CDR1 DFQATT and CDR2 SNEGSKA (reference sequence). The CDR3 region has the DNA TGCAGTGCTAGATCAATAACTAGCGGGGGGGCCAACTACAATGAGCAGTTCTTC. Its protein product is CSARSITSGGANYNEQFF.

This clonotype was picked up a small number of times. This sequence joins TRBV4-1 and TRBJ2-2, with 7 bases that match TRBD1. V lost 3 bases, J lost 2 bases, and 9 bases stayed unmatched. The CDR3 has 17 residues. The germline V gene encodes CDR1 MGHRA and CDR2 YSYEKL. The chain's CDR3 is CASSQYAGTDNTGELFF. Written as DNA, the CDR3 is TGCGCCAGCAGCCAGTACGCCGGGACAGATAACACCGGGGAGCTGTTTTTT.

The CDR3 protein is CASSPGLAGGREDTQYF. The DNA for the CDR3 is TGTGCCAGCAGCCCGGGACTAGCGGGGGGAAGAGAAGATACGCAGTATTTT. V gene TRBV7-9 combines with J gene TRBJ2-3; 15 nucleotides match TRBD2. The germline CDR1 and CDR2 sequences are SEHNR and FQNEAQ (reference sequence). V dropped 5 bases and J dropped 5; count of bases not matched to a gene: 8. The CDR3 consists of 17 residues.

In its sample, this clonotype was seen a few times. The chain carries TRBV4-2 and TRBJ1-2; unclear D gene. Germline loops: CDR1 LGHNA, CDR2 YNFKEQ. V lost 0 bases and J 8 bases, leaving 7 bases between the germline ends. The CDR3 has 12 amino acids. CDR3 DNA sequence: TGTGCCAGCAGCCAAGACGTATGGGGCTACACCTTC. Its translation is CASSQDVWGYTF.

The V gene is TRBV20-1, the J gene TRBJ1-1; D is perhaps TRBD1 (6 bases). CDR1 and CDR2 from the germline V gene are DFQATT and SNEGSKA (reference sequence). Trimming took 6 bases from V and 4 from J, leaving 18 bases between them. The CDR3 consists of 14 residues. In DNA form, the CDR3 reads TGCAGTGCCAGGGGCTTGGACCGGGGCACTGAAGCTTTCTTT. Residues: CSARGLDRGTEAFF.

This chain uses TRBV5-1 with TRBJ1-2; D remains ambiguous. Germline V gene data show CDR1 as SGHRS and CDR2 as YFSETQ. CDR3 size: 16 residues. V was clipped by 0 bases and J by 6 bases, with 18 bases between them. CDR3 DNA sequence: TGCGCCAGCAGCTTGGTTCGGGGAGTCAAGTATGATGGCTACACCTTC. Encoded protein: CASSLVRGVKYDGYTF. The full variable domain, completed using reference TRBV5-1 and TRBJ1-2, is KAGVTQTPRYLIKTRGQQVTLSCSPISGHRSVSWYQQTPGQGLQFLFEYFSETQRNKGNFPGRFSGRQFSNSRSEMNVSTLELGDSALYLCASSLVRGVKYDGYTFGSGTRLTVV.